This T cell receptor (beta chain) was sequenced during a study of OX40 agonist ivuxolimab in advanced cancers. Concerning this clone: Its target is unknown.

The method was immunoSEQ multiplex PCR; TCRdb's version includes in-frame clones alone and lacks a portion of them. The sample has some 83,000 clones, less than 95% seen once. CDR1 is LGHNA and CDR2 is YSLEER in the germline V gene. CDR3 length: 15 amino acids. Trimming left V 1 base short and J 1 base short, with 9 bases between. Study-wide findings and caveats: Low levels of normalized T-cell clonal expansion also appeared in some nonresponders.

Patients were ineligible given autoimmune disease history or systemic immunosuppression. Baseline, cycle 4 day 1, and cycle 7 day 1 were the blood sampling points. The clonotype originates from an adult with an advanced solid tumor such as melanoma, head and neck, liver or kidney cancer. The V call is TRBV4-3, the J call TRBJ2-3; no reliable D call. The source was CD4+ or CD8+ T cells sorted from blood, collected in a trial of the OX40 agonist ivuxolimab. The CDR3: CASSQVIEGTDTQYF. As DNA, the CDR3 is TGCGCCAGCAGCCAAGTTATCGAGGGCACAGATACGCAGTATTTT.